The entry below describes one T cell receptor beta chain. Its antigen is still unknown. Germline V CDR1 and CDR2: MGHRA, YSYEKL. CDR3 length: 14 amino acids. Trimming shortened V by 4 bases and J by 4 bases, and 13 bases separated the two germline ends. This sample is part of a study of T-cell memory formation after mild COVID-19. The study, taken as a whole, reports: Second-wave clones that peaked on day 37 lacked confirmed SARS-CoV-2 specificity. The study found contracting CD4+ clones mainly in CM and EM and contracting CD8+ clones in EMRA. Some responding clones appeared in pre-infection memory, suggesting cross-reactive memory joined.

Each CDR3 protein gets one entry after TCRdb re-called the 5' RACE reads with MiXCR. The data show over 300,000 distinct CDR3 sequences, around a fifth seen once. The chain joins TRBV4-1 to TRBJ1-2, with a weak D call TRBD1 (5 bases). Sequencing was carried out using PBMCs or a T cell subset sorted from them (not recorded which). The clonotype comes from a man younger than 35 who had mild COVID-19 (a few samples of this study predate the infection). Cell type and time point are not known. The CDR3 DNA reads TGCGCCAGCAGCCCGGGGACGGATGTCTATGGCTACACCTTC. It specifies CASSPGTDVYGYTF.